This T cell receptor (beta chain) was retrieved from a study of long-term antiretroviral therapy in people with HIV. Worth noting for this clone: Its target is not known.

With survey level as its setting, the immunoSEQ assay was v3.0. Data came from immunoSEQ multiplex PCR; TCRdb stores just in-frame clones and leaves some out. The sample shows 20,000 to 30,000 clones, 87% of them seen only once. This CDR3 comprises 16 residues. Germline assignment: CDR1 MNHEY and CDR2 SMNVEV (reference sequence). With 5 bases clipped from V and 4 bases from J, the junction kept 10 bases outside the gene matches. Study outcomes and limitations: ART was followed by higher diversity that remained below transplant donor controls.

The sample was unsorted PBMCs, taken 1.8 years before starting antiretroviral therapy. This receptor was identified in a man between 50 and 59 years old with HIV. V is TRBV27 and J is TRBJ1-5; 8 positions agree with TRBD1. CDR3 loop: CASSPRGRGLNQPQHF. Written as DNA, the CDR3 is TGTGCCAGCAGTCCCCGGGGCAGGGGGCTGAATCAGCCCCAGCATTTT.